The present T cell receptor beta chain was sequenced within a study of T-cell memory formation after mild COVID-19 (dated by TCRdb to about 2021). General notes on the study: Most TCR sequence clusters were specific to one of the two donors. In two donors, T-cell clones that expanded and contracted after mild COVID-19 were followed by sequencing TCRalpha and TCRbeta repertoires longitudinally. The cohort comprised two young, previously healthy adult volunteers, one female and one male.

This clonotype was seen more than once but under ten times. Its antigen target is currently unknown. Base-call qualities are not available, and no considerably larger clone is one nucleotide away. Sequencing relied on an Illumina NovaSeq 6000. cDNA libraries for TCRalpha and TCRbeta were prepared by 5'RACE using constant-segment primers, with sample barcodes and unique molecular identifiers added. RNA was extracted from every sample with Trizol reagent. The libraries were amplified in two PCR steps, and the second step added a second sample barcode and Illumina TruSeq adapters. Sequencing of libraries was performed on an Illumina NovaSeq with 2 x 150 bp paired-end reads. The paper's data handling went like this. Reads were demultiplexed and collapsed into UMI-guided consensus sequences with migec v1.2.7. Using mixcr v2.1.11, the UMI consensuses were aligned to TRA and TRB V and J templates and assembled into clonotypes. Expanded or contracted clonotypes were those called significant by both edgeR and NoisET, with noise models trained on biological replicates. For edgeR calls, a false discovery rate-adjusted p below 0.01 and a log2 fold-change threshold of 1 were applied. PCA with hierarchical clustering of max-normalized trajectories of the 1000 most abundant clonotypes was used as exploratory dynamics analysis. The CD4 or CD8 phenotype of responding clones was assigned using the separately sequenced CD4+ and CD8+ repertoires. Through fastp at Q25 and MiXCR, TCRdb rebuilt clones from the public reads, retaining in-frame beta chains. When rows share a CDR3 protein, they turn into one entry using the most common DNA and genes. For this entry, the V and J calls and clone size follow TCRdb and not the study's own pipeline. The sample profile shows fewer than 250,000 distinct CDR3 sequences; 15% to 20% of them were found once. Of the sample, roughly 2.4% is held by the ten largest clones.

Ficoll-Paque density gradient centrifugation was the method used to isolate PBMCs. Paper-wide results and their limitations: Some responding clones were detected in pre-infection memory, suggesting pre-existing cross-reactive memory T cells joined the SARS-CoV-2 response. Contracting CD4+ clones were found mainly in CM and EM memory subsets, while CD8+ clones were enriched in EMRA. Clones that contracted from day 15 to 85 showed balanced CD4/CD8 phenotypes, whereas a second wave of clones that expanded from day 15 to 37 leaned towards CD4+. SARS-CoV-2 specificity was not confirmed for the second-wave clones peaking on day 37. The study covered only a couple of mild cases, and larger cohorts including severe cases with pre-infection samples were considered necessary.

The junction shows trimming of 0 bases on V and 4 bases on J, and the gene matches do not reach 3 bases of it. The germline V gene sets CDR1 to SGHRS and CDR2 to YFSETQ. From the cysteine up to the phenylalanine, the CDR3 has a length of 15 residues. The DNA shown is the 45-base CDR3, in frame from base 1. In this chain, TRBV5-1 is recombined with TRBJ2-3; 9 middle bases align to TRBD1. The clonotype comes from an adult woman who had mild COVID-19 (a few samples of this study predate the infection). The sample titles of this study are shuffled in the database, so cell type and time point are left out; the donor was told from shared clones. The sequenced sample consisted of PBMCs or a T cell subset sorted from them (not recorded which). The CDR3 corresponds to CASSLGQGVSDTQYF. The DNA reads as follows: TGCGCCAGCAGCTTGGGACAGGGGGTGTCAGATACGCAGTATTTT.